This T cell receptor beta chain was recovered during a study of blood T cell repertoires in COVID-19. Across the whole study: Researchers got acute and convalescent COVID-19 samples from the United States, Italy and Spain. PBMCs, B-cell-depleted T cells, or T cells provided the cDNA or gDNA that made up the material.

As handled by the study authors: Amplification of reference gene primers provided the estimated nucleated cell counts. The table came from immunoSEQ multiplex PCR; TCRdb's copy has only in-frame clones and leaves some out. The V and J calls and the clone size are those of that table, but D and trimming were determined from the DNA. The table records 35,000 to 55,000 clones, about 85% of them present only once. CDR3 length equals 19 residues. The chain has TRBV21-1 and TRBJ1-5; the table's D call TRBD1 went unverified against the DNA. TRBV21-1 is listed as a pseudogene. This clonotype originated in a woman in her sixties or seventies in a cohort sampled during active COVID-19. The sequenced sample was peripheral blood. The CDR3 reads CASSKDDPSGNRGNQPQHF. CDR3 in DNA: TGTGCCAGCAGCAAGGACGACCCCTCAGGTAACAGGGGCAATCAGCCCCAGCATTTT.